Below are 7 T cell receptor beta chains sequenced from a single sample in a study of blood T cells in healthy people across ages. A J-beta primer mix and a sample-barcoded 5' primer were used in a second PCR of roughly 6 to 12 cycles. Each CDR3 protein is one row after TCRdb ran MiXCR on the 5' RACE reads. The sample has 650,000 to 700,000 distinct CDR3 sequences, about 51% seen once. Sequenced material: blood. Every receptor here comes from a woman of 80 years or more in good health.

In the case of this clonotype: This may be a read error: a much more frequent sequence differs by one nucleotide. The CDR3 loop reads CASSGGYTSNEQYF. The CDR3 coding sequence is TGTGCCAGCAGCGGAGGGTACACCTCCAATGAGCAGTACTTC. V and J are TRBV5-5 and TRBJ2-5, with TRBD2 as a possible D gene (6 bases). The CDR3 totals 14 residues. Trimming took 4 bases from V and 11 from J, leaving 21 bases between them. The germline V gene encodes CDR1 SGHKS and CDR2 YYEKEE (reference sequence). The full variable domain, in which reference TRBV5-5 and TRBJ2-5 provide the parts outside the CDR3, is DAGVTQSPTHLIKTRGQQVTLRCSPISGHKSVSWYQQVLGQGPQFIFQYYEKEERGRGNFPDRFSARQFPNYSSELNVNALLLGDSALYLCASSGGYTSNEQYFGPGTRLLVL.

This clonotype has a count of ten or more. The chain has TRBV6-5 and TRBJ2-7; 8 bases are a match to TRBD1. J lost 3 bases, V lost 6 bases, and 10 bases had no gene match. The CDR3 has 15 amino acids. Germline loops: CDR1 MNHEY, CDR2 SVGAGI. CDR3 nucleotides: TGTGCCAGCAGACGCGGACAGGGAGGCCTCTACGAGCAGTACTTC. Translating gives CASRRGQGGLYEQYF.

This clonotype has at least ten counts. V usage is TRBV3-1 and J usage is TRBJ1-2, with D hard to call. The CDR3 sequence is 14 residues long. V lost 0 bases, J lost 8 bases, and 13 bases lay in between. CDR1 and CDR2 from the germline V gene are LGHDT and YNNKEL (reference sequence). The CDR3 nucleotides read TGTGCCAGCAGCCAAGATTCGGTCCCCGGGGGCTACACCTTC. Its protein is CASSQDSVPGGYTF.

The chain links TRBV12-3 or TRBV12-4 to TRBJ2-1; 11 nucleotides agree with TRBD2. The CDR3 totals 19 residues. The V gene end was trimmed by 2 bases and the J gene end by 4 bases; junction bases not matched to a gene: 13. CDR3 nucleotides: TGTGCCAGCAGTTTAATCGGACTAGCGGGCGGGCCGAGGTACAATGAGCAGTTCTTC. It is translated as CASSLIGLAGGPRYNEQFF.

In its sample, this clonotype was seen once. This chain links TRBV6-5 with TRBJ1-4; D gene ambiguous. From germline, CDR1 is MNHEY and CDR2 SVGAGI. V was pared by 2 bases and J by 0 bases, with 7 bases between. The CDR3 spans 15 residues. For the CDR3, the DNA is TGTGCCAGCAGTTACATGAAGGCAACTAATGAAAAACTGTTTTTT. Its translation is CASSYMKATNEKLFF.

The sample holds many counts of this clonotype. The chain has TRBV6-5 and TRBJ2-2, with 8 bases lining up with TRBD1. V lost 5 bases and J lost 3; bases outside the gene matches: 5. In germline, CDR1 is MNHEY, CDR2 SVGAGI. This CDR3 has 15 amino acids. Here the CDR3 reads CASSPLDRDTGELFF. The CDR3 nucleotides read TGTGCCAGCAGTCCTCTGGACAGGGACACCGGGGAGCTGTTTTTT.

This clonotype occurred a few times. The genes are TRBV5-1 and TRBJ2-7; possibly TRBD2 for D (5 bases). CDR3 length equals 14 residues. Trimming shortened V by 0 bases and J by 5 bases, and 12 bases separated the two germline ends. In germline, CDR1 is SGHRS, CDR2 YFSETQ. The CDR3 protein is CASSLGTLGDEQYF. Here the CDR3 DNA reads TGCGCCAGCAGCTTGGGGACCCTCGGGGACGAGCAGTACTTC. Drawing the rest from reference TRBV5-1 and TRBJ2-7, the complete variable domain is KAGVTQTPRYLIKTRGQQVTLSCSPISGHRSVSWYQQTPGQGLQFLFEYFSETQRNKGNFPGRFSGRQFSNSRSEMNVSTLELGDSALYLCASSLGTLGDEQYFGPGTRLTVT.